The 27 T cell receptor beta chains below all came from one sample that was sequenced in a study of blood T cell repertoires in COVID-19. The table came from immunoSEQ multiplex PCR; TCRdb's copy has only in-frame clones and leaves some out. The top ten hold about 16% of the sample, which has 140,000 to 150,000 clones, around 80% seen once. The sample taken for sequencing was peripheral blood. The receptor set was obtained from a human donor with acute or convalescent COVID-19. The donor label of this sample is uncertain.

This chain connects TRBV27 to TRBJ1-1, with 8 bases that match TRBD1. Losses at the gene ends were 1 base for V and 5 bases for J; bases not matched to a gene: 9. Germline V gene data show CDR1 as MNHEY and CDR2 as SMNVEV (reference sequence). The CDR3 sequence is 16 residues long. CDR3 DNA: TGTGCCAGCAGTTTATATAAGTACAGGGGGATTACTGAAGCTTTCTTT. Translated: CASSLYKYRGITEAFF.

This rearrangement joins TRBV12-3 or TRBV12-4 to TRBJ2-7; TRBD1 matches 7 bases. Trimming cost V 6 bases and J 4 bases; bases outside gene matches: 6. This CDR3 is 13 amino acids long. In DNA form, the CDR3 reads TGTGCCAGCAGGACAGGGTCCTTATACGAGCAGTACTTC. Protein: CASRTGSLYEQYF.

CDR3 DNA: TGTGCCAGCAGCAATTCAGGGGGGACTCAGCCCCAGCATTTT. Protein: CASSNSGGTQPQHF. The chain uses TRBV25-1 and TRBJ1-5; TRBD1 matches at 7 bases. In germline, CDR1 is MGHDK, CDR2 SYGVNS. The CDR3 loop spans 14 amino acids. With V trimmed by 6 bases and J by 6 bases, 8 bases remained unmatched.

This clone was found many times. The V and J genes are TRBV2 and TRBJ2-3, with 8 bases aligning to TRBD1. This CDR3 comprises 15 residues. Trimming took 0 bases from V and 3 from J; bases not matched to a gene: 2. Per germline, CDR1 SNHLY and CDR2 FYNNEI. The CDR3 loop reads CASSEANRGTDTQYF. The CDR3 DNA sequence: TGTGCCAGCAGTGAAGCAAACAGGGGGACAGATACGCAGTATTTT.

CDR3 in DNA: TGTGCCTCTTCCAGCAGGACAAACTACGAGCAGTACTTC. The encoded protein is CASSSRTNYEQYF. The rearrangement uses TRBV5-8 and TRBJ2-7; possible D gene TRBD1, 5 bases. The CDR3 is made up of 13 amino acids. Germline V CDR1 and CDR2: SGHTS, YDEGEE. Trimming left V 10 bases short and J 3 bases short, with 17 bases between.

This clone has a single count. V gene TRBV18 combines with J gene TRBJ1-5; D gene ambiguous. V was shortened by 2 bases and J by 3 bases, with 11 bases between the two germline ends. The CDR3 length is 15 residues. Germline V gene data show CDR1 as KGHSH and CDR2 as LQKENI. The CDR3 reads CASSPSAGVNQPQHF. The CDR3, as DNA: TGTGCCAGCTCACCATCAGCGGGAGTCAATCAGCCCCAGCATTTT.

A single count supports this clone. The gene calls are TRBV27 and TRBJ2-7, with 7 positions matching TRBD2. The V segment lost 2 bases and the J segment 1 base; nucleotides outside the gene matches: 5. From germline, CDR1 is MNHEY and CDR2 SMNVEV (reference sequence). The CDR3 is 15 amino acids. The CDR3 loop is CASSLEAGPSYEQYF. CDR3 coding DNA: TGTGCCAGCAGTTTAGAAGCGGGGCCTTCCTACGAGCAGTACTTC.

This chain joins TRBV19 and TRBJ2-7; TRBD2 is a possible D gene (5 bases). Trimming stripped 5 bases from V and 0 bases from J, with 11 bases between. The CDR3 is 14 amino acids. Per germline, CDR1 LNHDA and CDR2 SQIVND (reference sequence). This chain's CDR3 is CASSFGLDSYEQYF. Written as DNA, the CDR3 is TGTGCCAGTAGTTTCGGACTGGACTCCTACGAGCAGTACTTC.

V gene TRBV3-1 (or the pseudogene TRBV3-2) combines with J gene TRBJ1-4, with 7 positions matching TRBD1. CDR1 is LGHDT, CDR2 YNNKEL, per germline (reference sequence). The V segment lost 2 bases and the J segment 4 bases; nucleotides outside the gene matches: 7. CDR3 length equals 16 residues. In nucleotides, the CDR3 is TGTGCCAGCAGCCAATTTAACAGGGGTATTAATGAAAAACTGTTTTTT. It encodes CASSQFNRGINEKLFF.

This clone was seen just once. The chain recombines TRBV6-5 with TRBJ1-6; D perhaps matches TRBD1 (5 bases). The V end was cut by 0 bases, the J end by 5 bases, with 11 bases between. This CDR3 spans 16 amino acids. Germline CDR1 is MNHEY and CDR2 is SVGAGI. CDR3 bases: TGTGCCAGCAGTTACTCTGACAGAGAGAATAATTCACCCCTCCACTTT. This codes for CASSYSDRENNSPLHF.

The V and J genes are TRBV5-4 and TRBJ1-3; 10 bases match TRBD1. The CDR3 spans 17 residues. V lost 0 bases, J lost 0 bases, and 3 bases stayed unmatched. In germline, CDR1 is SGHNT, CDR2 YYREEE (reference sequence). The CDR3 sequence is CASSLGRQGASGNTIYF. CDR3 DNA sequence: TGTGCCAGCAGCTTGGGGCGACAGGGGGCCTCTGGAAACACCATATATTTT.

J is TRBJ1-3 and V is TRBV6-5; TRBD1 agrees at 8 bases. The V segment lost 8 bases and the J segment 2 bases; nucleotides outside the gene matches: 8. Germline lookup yields CDR1 MNHEY and CDR2 SVGAGI. The CDR3 sequence is 15 residues long. The CDR3 bases are TGTGCCAGCGGATTAAGACAGGGGACTGGAAACACCATATATTTT. Its protein product is CASGLRQGTGNTIYF.

V usage is TRBV7-9 and J usage is TRBJ1-4; D is ambiguous. The length of the CDR3 is 16 residues. Trimming pared 0 bases from V and 3 bases from J, leaving 11 bases between. Germline V lookup: CDR1 SEHNR, CDR2 FQNEAQ (reference sequence). CDR3 coding DNA: TGTGCCAGCAGCTTAGCGCACGGGATTGCTAATGAAAAACTGTTTTTT. Its protein product is CASSLAHGIANEKLFF.

Concerning this clone: Other DNA sequences from this sample encode an identical CDR3 as well. The chain couples TRBV2 to TRBJ1-3; possible D gene TRBD1, 6 bases. The CDR3 runs 12 residues. Germline CDR1 and CDR2: SNHLY and FYNNEI. V dropped 6 bases and J dropped 3 bases, with 6 bases sitting between them. The CDR3 bases are TGTGCCAGCAGAGGGGGTGGAAACACCATATATTTT. The encoded protein is CASRGGGNTIYF.

This chain connects TRBV6-4 to TRBJ1-1, with D tentatively TRBD1 (5 bases). CDR3 length equals 14 residues. V lost 3 bases and J 5 bases, leaving 13 bases between the germline ends. Per the germline V gene, CDR1 is MRHNA and CDR2 is SNTAGT. CDR3 coding DNA: TGTGCCAGCAGTGAATCCGGGGGTGGGACTGAAGCTTTCTTT. It encodes CASSESGGGTEAFF.

The rearrangement joins TRBV4-1 to TRBJ1-1; no reliable D call. The V gene lost 0 bases and the J gene lost 1 base, with 6 bases spanning the gap. The germline V gene has CDR1 MGHRA and CDR2 YSYEKL. CDR3 length: 14 residues. CDR3 protein: CASSQDSGNTEAFF. CDR3 nucleotide sequence: TGCGCCAGCAGCCAAGATTCGGGGAACACTGAAGCTTTCTTT.

The chain is built from TRBV25-1 and TRBJ1-4, with D perhaps matching TRBD1 (5 bases). CDR3 length: 15 amino acids. V lost 2 bases and J lost 6, with 13 bases in between. CDR1 is MGHDK and CDR2 is SYGVNS in the germline V gene. The CDR3 is CASSEPGRGDEKLFF. Here the CDR3 DNA reads TGTGCCAGCAGTGAACCAGGGAGGGGAGATGAAAAACTGTTTTTT.

Details on this clone: At the DNA level, this CDR3 is encoded by other sequences in the same sample as well. V and J are TRBV29-1 and TRBJ1-5; TRBD1 aligns across 10 bases. Trimming cost V 4 bases and J 7 bases; bases outside gene matches: 4. Germline lookup yields CDR1 SQVTM and CDR2 ANQGSEA. The CDR3 loop spans 13 amino acids. CDR3 sequence reads: CSVGTGGGQPQHF. CDR3 bases: TGCAGCGTTGGGACAGGGGGAGGGCAGCCCCAGCATTTT.

J is TRBJ2-7 and V is TRBV20-1; D is possibly TRBD2 (6 bases). From germline, CDR1 is DFQATT and CDR2 SNEGSKA (reference sequence). CDR3 size: 11 residues. V lost 6 bases and J 6 bases, leaving 12 bases between the germline ends. CDR3 nucleotide sequence: TGCAGTGCAAAGGGACTGGGCGAGCAGTACTTC. Translated: CSAKGLGEQYF.

J is TRBJ1-3 and V is TRBV2, with D possibly TRBD1 on 6 matching bases. The V gene's germline CDR1 is SNHLY and CDR2 FYNNEI. This CDR3 region has 14 residues. Trimming left V 2 bases short and J 7 bases short, with 12 bases between. The DNA of the CDR3 is TGTGCCAGCAGTGAAAACAGGGCAGGGAACACCATATATTTT. Translating gives CASSENRAGNTIYF. The full variable domain, completed using reference TRBV2 and TRBJ1-3, is EPEVTQTPSHQVTQMGQEVILRCVPISNHLYFYWYRQILGQKVEFLVSFYNNEISEKSEIFDDQFSVERPDGSNFTLKIRSTKLEDSAMYFCASSENRAGNTIYFGEGSWLTVV.

This chain connects TRBV4-2 to TRBJ2-6; D is perhaps TRBD1 (6 bases). Trimming shortened V by 4 bases and J by 2 bases, and 12 bases separated the two germline ends. The CDR3 spans 16 residues. CDR1 and CDR2 (germline): LGHNA, YNFKEQ. CDR3 bases: TGTGCCAGCAGCCGGGGGCCAGGGGCTGGGGCCAACGTCCTGACTTTC. As protein: CASSRGPGAGANVLTF.

V gene TRBV2 combines with J gene TRBJ2-7; tentative D call: TRBD1 (6 bases). V lost 7 bases, J lost 4 bases, and 14 bases lay in between. Per germline, CDR1 SNHLY and CDR2 FYNNEI. This CDR3 is 13 amino acids long. The CDR3 region is CASKPGAGYEQYF. CDR3 bases: TGTGCCAGCAAACCAGGGGCCGGTTACGAGCAGTACTTC.

V usage is TRBV5-1 and J usage is TRBJ1-1, with D hard to call. The V gene lost 4 bases and the J gene lost 2 bases, with 9 bases spanning the gap. Germline assignment: CDR1 SGHRS and CDR2 YFSETQ. The CDR3 is 13 amino acids. The CDR3 loop reads CASSPYSNTEAFF. The CDR3 coding sequence is TGCGCCAGCAGCCCTTACAGTAACACTGAAGCTTTCTTT.

This chain joins TRBV11-2 and TRBJ2-3; possible D gene TRBD2, 7 bases. CDR3 length equals 16 residues. V lost 2 bases to trimming and J lost 0 bases, with 12 bases between them. Germline-derived CDR1 and CDR2 are SGHAT and FQNNGV. The CDR3: CASSLLGGGSTDTQYF. The CDR3 DNA reads TGTGCCAGCAGCTTATTAGGGGGGGGGAGCACAGATACGCAGTATTTT.

The genes are TRBV20-1 and TRBJ1-2, with TRBD1 matching 8 bases. The trim removed 3 bases at V and 7 bases at J, leaving 7 bases unmatched. The length of the CDR3 is 13 residues. Germline lookup yields CDR1 DFQATT and CDR2 SNEGSKA (reference sequence). CDR3 sequence: CSASSQGGSGYTF. CDR3 nucleotide sequence: TGCAGTGCTAGTTCACAGGGGGGAAGTGGCTACACCTTC.

The V gene is TRBV24-1, the J gene TRBJ2-2, with 8 bases identical to TRBD1. Germline-derived CDR1 and CDR2 are KGHDR and SFDVKD. V shed 0 bases and J 7 bases; nucleotides not matched to a gene: 9. The length of the CDR3 is 17 residues. As DNA, the CDR3 is TGTGCCACCAGTGATTTGAGGCAGGGGGCGCGGCACGGGGAGCTGTTTTTT. Translating it yields CATSDLRQGARHGELFF.

This chain joins TRBV30 and TRBJ1-2; tentative D call: TRBD1 (5 bases). V was shortened by 4 bases and J by 3 bases, with 21 bases between the two germline ends. This CDR3 contains 16 residues. CDR1 and CDR2 (germline): GTSNPN, SVGIG (reference sequence). DNA for the CDR3: TGTGCCTGGACATTCCGGAGGGGTCCGGGGGACTATGGCTACACCTTC. It translates to CAWTFRRGPGDYGYTF.